This T cell receptor (beta chain) was captured by sequencing in a study of blood T cell repertoires in COVID-19. Overall study context: The United States, Italy and Spain provided the acute and convalescent COVID-19 samples. T cells, B-cell-depleted T cells, or PBMCs provided the cDNA or gDNA that served as material.

Losses at the gene ends were 1 base for V and 5 bases for J; bases not matched to a gene: 4. This CDR3 is 16 amino acids long. Germline lookup yields CDR1 SNHLY and CDR2 FYNNEI. As processed by the authors: From reference gene primer amplification, estimates of nucleated cell counts were derived. The table came from immunoSEQ multiplex PCR; TCRdb's copy has only in-frame clones and leaves some out. D and trimming were read from the DNA, whereas the V and J calls and clone size are those reported in that table. Of about 190,000 clones listed, around 85% were seen once; the top ten hold 12%. The receptor comes from a woman in her forties or fifties with acute or convalescent COVID-19. The specimen was peripheral blood. The V gene is TRBV2, the J gene TRBJ2-3; 12 bases fit TRBD2. The CDR3 DNA follows: TGTGCCAGCAGTGAAGGACTAGCGGGAGAAAGAGATACGCAGTATTTT. It is translated as CASSEGLAGERDTQYF.